The source of this T cell receptor beta chain is a study of blood T cell repertoires in COVID-19. The overall study: In Cohort 3, a recovered donor had either two negative PCRs, clearance, or symptom resolution. T cells, B-cell-depleted T cells, or PBMCs supplied cDNA or gDNA.

Participants were placed into cohorts based on the clinical history they reported. In the original workflow: Reference gene primer amplification yielded estimated nucleated cell counts. The method was immunoSEQ multiplex PCR; TCRdb's version includes in-frame clones alone and lacks a portion of them. That table furnishes V, J and clone size, whereas the DNA furnished D and trimming. Of over 200,000 clones listed, about 86% are singletons. The CDR3 spans 17 residues. V dropped 2 bases and J dropped 0 bases, with 13 bases sitting between them. Germline CDR1 is KGHDR and CDR2 is SFDVKD. This TCR derives from a woman aged 45 to 65 in a cohort exposed to, infected with or recovered from COVID-19 (not recorded which). Specimen: PBMCs or T cells enriched from blood (not recorded which). The V call is TRBV24-1, the J call TRBJ2-1, with D possibly matching TRBD1 (5 bases). Written as DNA, the CDR3 is TGTGCCACCAGTGATTCTGCGACCGACAGCTCCTACAATGAGCAGTTCTTC. This gives the protein CATSDSATDSSYNEQFF.